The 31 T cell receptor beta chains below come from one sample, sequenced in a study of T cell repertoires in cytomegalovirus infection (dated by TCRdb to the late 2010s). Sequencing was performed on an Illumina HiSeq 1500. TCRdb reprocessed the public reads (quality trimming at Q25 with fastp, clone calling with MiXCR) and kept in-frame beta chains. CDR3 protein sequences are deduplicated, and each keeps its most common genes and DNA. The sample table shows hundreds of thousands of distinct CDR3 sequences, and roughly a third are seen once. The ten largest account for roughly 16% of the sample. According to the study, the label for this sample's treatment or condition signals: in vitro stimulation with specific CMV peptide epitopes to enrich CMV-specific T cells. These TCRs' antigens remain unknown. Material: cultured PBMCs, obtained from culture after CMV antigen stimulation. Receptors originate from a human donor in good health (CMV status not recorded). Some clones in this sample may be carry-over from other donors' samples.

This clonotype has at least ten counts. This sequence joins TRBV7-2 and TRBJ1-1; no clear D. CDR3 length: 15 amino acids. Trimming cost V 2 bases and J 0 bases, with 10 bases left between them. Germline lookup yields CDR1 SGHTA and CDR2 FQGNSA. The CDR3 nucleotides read TGTGCCAGCAGCTTAATTAACAGCCTGAACACTGAAGCTTTCTTT. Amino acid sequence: CASSLINSLNTEAFF.

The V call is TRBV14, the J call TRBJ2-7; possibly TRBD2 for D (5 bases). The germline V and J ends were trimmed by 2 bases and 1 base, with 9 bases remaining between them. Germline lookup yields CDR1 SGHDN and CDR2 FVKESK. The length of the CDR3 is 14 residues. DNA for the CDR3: TGTGCCAGCAGCCAACTTCTAGCATCCTACGAGCAGTACTTC. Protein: CASSQLLASYEQYF.

The CDR3 protein is CASRTSWHNEQFF. DNA for the CDR3: TGTGCCAGCAGGACTAGCTGGCACAATGAGCAGTTCTTC. The chain links TRBV2 to TRBJ2-1; 7 bases are shared with TRBD2. J was trimmed by 5 bases and V by 6 bases; bases with no gene match: 4. This CDR3 comprises 13 residues. Germline CDR1 SNHLY, CDR2 FYNNEI.

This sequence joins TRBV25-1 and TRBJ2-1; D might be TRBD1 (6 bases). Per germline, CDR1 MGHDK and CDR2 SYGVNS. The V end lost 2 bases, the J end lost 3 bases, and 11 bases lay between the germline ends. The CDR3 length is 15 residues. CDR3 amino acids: CASSEAGAGYNEQFF. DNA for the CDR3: TGTGCCAGCAGTGAAGCAGGGGCGGGCTACAATGAGCAGTTCTTC.

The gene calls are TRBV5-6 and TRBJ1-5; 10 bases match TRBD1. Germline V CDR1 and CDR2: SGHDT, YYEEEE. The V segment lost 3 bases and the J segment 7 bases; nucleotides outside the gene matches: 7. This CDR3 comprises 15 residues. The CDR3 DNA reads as TGTGCCAGCAGCTCCGACAGGGGGCTTGGACAGCCCCAGCATTTT. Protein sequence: CASSSDRGLGQPQHF. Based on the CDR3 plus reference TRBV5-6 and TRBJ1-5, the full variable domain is DAGVTQSPTHLIKTRGQQVTLRCSPKSGHDTVSWYQQALGQGPQFIFQYYEEEERQRGNFPDRFSGHQFPNYSSELNVNALLLGDSALYLCASSSDRGLGQPQHFGDGTRLSIL.

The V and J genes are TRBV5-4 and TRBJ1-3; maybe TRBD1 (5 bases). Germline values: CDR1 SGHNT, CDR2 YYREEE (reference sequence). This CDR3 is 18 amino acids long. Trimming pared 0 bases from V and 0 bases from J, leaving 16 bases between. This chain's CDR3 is CASSLDGTSDVSGNTIYF. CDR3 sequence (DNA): TGTGCCAGCAGCTTGGACGGGACCAGCGATGTCTCTGGAAACACCATATATTTT.

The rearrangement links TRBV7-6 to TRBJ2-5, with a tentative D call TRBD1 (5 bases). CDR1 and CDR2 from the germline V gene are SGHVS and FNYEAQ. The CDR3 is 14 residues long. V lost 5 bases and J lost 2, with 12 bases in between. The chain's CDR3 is CASSAWTQQETQYF. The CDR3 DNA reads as TGTGCCAGCAGCGCCTGGACACAGCAAGAGACCCAGTACTTC.

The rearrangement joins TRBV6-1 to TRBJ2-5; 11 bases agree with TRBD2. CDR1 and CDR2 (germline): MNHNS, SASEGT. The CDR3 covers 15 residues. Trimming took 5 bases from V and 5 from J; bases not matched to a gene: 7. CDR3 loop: CASSLTSGIGETQYF. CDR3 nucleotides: TGTGCCAGCAGTTTGACTAGCGGGATAGGGGAGACCCAGTACTTC.

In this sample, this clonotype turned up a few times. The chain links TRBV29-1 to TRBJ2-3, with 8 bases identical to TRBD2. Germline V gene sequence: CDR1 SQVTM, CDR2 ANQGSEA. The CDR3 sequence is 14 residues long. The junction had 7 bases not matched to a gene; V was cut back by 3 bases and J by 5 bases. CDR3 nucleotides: TGCAGCGTTGATGGCGGGAGGCTGGGAGATACGCAGTATTTT. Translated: CSVDGGRLGDTQYF.

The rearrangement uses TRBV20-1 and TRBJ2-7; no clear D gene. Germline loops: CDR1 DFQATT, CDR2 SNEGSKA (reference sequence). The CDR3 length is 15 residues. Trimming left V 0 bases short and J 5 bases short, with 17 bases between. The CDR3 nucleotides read TGCAGTGCTAGAGAGACCCGGAGAAGGTACCACGAGCAGTACTTC. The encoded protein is CSARETRRRYHEQYF.

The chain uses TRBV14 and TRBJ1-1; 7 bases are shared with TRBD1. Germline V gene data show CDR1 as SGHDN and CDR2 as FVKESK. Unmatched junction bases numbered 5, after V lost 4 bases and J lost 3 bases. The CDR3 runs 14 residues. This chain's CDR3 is CASSRGQDDTEAFF. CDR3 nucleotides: TGTGCCAGCAGCCGAGGACAGGACGACACTGAAGCTTTCTTT.

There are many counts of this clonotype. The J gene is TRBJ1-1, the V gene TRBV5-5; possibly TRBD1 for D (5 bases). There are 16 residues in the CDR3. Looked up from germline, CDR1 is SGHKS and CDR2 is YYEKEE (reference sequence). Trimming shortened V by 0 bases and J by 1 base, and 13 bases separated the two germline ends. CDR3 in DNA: TGTGCCAGCAGCTTGGTCTTTTTTGGGACGAACACTGAAGCTTTCTTT. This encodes CASSLVFFGTNTEAFF.

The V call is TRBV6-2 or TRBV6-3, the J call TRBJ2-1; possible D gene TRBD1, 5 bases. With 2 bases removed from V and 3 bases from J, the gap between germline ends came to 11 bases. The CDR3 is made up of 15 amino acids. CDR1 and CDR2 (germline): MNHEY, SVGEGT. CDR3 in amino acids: CASSYGRAYYNEQFF. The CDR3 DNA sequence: TGTGCCAGCAGTTACGGCAGGGCCTACTACAATGAGCAGTTCTTC.

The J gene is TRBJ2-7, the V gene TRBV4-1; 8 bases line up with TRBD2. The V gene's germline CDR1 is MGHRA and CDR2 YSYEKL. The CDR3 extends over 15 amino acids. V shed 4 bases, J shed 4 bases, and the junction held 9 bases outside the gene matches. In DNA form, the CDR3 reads TGCGCCAGCAGCCTGTATACTAGCGGTTCTTACGAGCAGTACTTC. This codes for CASSLYTSGSYEQYF.

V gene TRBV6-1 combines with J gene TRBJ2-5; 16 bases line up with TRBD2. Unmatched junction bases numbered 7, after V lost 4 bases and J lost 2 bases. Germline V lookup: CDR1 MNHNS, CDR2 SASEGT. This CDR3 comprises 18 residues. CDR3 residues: CASSAQPGLAGGQETQYF. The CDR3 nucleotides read TGTGCCAGCAGTGCCCAGCCGGGACTAGCGGGAGGGCAAGAGACCCAGTACTTC.

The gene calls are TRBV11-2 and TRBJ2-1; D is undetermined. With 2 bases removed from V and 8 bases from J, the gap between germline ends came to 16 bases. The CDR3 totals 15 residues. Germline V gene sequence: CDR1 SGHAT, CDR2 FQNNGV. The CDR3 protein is CASSLIWGRADEQFF. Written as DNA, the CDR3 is TGTGCCAGCAGCTTAATATGGGGTAGGGCGGATGAGCAGTTCTTC. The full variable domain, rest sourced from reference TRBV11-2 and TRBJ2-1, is EAGVAQSPRYKIIEKRQSVAFWCNPISGHATLYWYQQILGQGPKLLIQFQNNGVVDDSQLPKDRFSAERLKGVDSTLKIQPAKLEDSAVYLCASSLIWGRADEQFFGPGTRLTVL.

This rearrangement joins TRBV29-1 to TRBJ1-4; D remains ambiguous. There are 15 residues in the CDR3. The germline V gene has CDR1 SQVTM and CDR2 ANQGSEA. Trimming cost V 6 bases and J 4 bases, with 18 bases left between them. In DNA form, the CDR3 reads TGCAGCGTGGCAGTCCCCGGGAGCGGTAATGAAAAACTGTTTTTT. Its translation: CSVAVPGSGNEKLFF.

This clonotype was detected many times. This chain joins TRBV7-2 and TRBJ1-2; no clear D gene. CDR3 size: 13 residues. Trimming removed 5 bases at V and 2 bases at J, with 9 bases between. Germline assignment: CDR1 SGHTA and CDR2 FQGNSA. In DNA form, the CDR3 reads TGTGCCAGCAGCCCTGACCCAAACTATGGCTACACCTTC. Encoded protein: CASSPDPNYGYTF.

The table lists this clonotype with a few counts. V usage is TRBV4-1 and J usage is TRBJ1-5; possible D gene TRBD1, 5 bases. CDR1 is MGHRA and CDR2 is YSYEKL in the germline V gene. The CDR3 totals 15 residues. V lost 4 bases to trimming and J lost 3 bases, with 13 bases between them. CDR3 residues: CASSPREGDNQPQHF. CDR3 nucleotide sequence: TGCGCCAGCAGCCCCCGCGAAGGGGACAATCAGCCCCAGCATTTT.

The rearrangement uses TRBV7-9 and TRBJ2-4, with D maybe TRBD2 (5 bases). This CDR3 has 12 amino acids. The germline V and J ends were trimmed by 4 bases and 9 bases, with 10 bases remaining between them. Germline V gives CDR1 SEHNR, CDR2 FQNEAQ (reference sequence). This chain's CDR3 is CASSWTGGIQYF. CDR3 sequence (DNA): TGTGCCAGCAGCTGGACCGGAGGCATTCAGTACTTC.

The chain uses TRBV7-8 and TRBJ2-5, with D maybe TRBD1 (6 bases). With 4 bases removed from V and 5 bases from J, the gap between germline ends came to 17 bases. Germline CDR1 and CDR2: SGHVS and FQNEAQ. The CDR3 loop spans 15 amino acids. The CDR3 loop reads CASSSPGTSEETQYF. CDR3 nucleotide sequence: TGTGCCAGCAGCTCCCCCGGGACATCTGAGGAGACCCAGTACTTC.

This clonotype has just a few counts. CDR3 sequence: CASSLDKEGSPLHF. CDR3 coding DNA: TGTGCCAGCAGTTTGGACAAAGAGGGCTCACCCCTCCACTTT. The genes are TRBV28 and TRBJ1-6, with a possible D match to TRBD1 (5 bases). The germline gives CDR1 MDHEN, CDR2 SYDVKM. The V end was cut by 3 bases, the J end by 10 bases, with 13 bases between. The CDR3 is 14 residues long. The whole variable domain, filled in from reference TRBV28 and TRBJ1-6, reads DVKVTQSSRYLVKRTGEKVFLECVQDMDHENMFWYRQDPGLGLRLIYFSYDVKMKEKGDIPEGYSVSREKKERFSLILESASTNQTSMYLCASSLDKEGSPLHFGNGTRLTVT.

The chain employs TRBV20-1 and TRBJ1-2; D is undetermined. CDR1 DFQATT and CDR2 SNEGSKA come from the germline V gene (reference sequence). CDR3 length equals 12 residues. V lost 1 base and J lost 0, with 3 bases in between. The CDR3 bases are TGCAGTGCTAGAGGGGCTAACTATGGCTACACCTTC. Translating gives CSARGANYGYTF.

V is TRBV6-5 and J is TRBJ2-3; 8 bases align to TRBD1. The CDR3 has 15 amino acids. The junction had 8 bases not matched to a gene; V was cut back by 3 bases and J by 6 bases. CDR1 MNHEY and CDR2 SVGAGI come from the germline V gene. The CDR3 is CASSYRAGGGDTQYF. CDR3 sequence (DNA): TGTGCCAGCAGTTATCGGGCAGGGGGCGGGGATACGCAGTATTTT.

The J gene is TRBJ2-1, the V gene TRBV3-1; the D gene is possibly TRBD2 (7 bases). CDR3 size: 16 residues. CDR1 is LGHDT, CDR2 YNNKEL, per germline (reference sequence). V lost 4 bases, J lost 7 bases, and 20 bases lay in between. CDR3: CASSPRAQGTTNEQFF. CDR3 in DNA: TGTGCCAGCAGCCCAAGAGCCCAGGGGACTACAAATGAGCAGTTCTTC.

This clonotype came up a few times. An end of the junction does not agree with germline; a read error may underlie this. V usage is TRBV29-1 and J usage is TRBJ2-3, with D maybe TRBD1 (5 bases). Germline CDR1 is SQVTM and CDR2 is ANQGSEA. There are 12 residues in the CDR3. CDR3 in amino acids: CSAEGVEYTQYF. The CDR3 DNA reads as TGCAGCGCTGAAGGGGTAGAATATACGCAGTATTTT.

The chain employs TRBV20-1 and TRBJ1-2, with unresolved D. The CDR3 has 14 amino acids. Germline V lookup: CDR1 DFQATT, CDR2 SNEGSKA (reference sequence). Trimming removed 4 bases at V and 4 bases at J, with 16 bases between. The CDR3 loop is CSATTQDRFYGYTF. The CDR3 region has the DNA TGCAGTGCTACTACACAAGACCGTTTCTATGGCTACACCTTC.

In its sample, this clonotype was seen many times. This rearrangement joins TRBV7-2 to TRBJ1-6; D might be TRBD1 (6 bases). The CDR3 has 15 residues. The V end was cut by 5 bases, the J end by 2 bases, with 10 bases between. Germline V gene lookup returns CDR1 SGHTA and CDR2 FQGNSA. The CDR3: CASSTRDTYNSPLHF. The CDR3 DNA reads TGTGCCAGCAGCACCAGGGACACCTATAATTCACCCCTCCACTTT. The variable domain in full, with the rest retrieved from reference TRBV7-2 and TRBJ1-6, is GAGVSQSPSNKVTEKGKDVELRCDPISGHTALYWYRQSLGQGLEFLIYFQGNSAPDKSGLPSDRFSAERTGGSVSTLTIQRTQQEDSAVYLCASSTRDTYNSPLHFGNGTRLTVT.

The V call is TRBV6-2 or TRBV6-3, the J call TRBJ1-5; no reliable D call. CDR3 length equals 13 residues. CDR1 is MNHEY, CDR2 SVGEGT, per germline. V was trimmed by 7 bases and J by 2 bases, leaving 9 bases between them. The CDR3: CASTPDGNQPQHF. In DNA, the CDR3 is TGTGCCAGCACCCCGGATGGCAATCAGCCCCAGCATTTT.

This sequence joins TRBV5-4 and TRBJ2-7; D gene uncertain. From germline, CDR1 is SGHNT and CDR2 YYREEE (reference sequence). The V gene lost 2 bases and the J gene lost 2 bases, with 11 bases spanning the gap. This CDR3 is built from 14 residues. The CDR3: CASSFDATTYEQYF. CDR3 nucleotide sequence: TGTGCCAGCAGCTTCGACGCGACAACCTACGAGCAGTACTTC.

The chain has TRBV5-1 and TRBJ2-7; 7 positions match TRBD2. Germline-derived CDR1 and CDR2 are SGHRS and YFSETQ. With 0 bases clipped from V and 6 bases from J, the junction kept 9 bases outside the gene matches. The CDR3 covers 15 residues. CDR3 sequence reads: CASSLEGLAVGEQYV. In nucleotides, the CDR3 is TGCGCCAGCAGCTTGGAGGGGCTAGCGGTCGGCGAGCAGTACGTC.